The rows below give T cell receptor beta chains drawn from one sample of a study of blood T cell repertoires in COVID-19. Method: immunoSEQ multiplex PCR; TCRdb's copy keeps in-frame clones and lacks some. The sample includes about 89,000 clones, around 90% of them seen just once. The material sequenced was peripheral blood. The receptors here all came from a human donor with active COVID-19. The donor label of this sample is uncertain. CDR3s include the opening cysteine and the closing phenylalanine or tryptophan. Each record gives: V gene, J gene, D gene, clone size, CDR3 protein, CDR3 DNA. D genes are given only for firm matches. Some rows mark clone size as missing; the rest say once, few, many or name a class of expanded clone.

>TRBV6-2/TRBV6-3|TRBJ2-2|NA|NA
CASSYGGGAHTGELFF
TGTGCCAGCAGTTACGGAGGGGGGGCCCACACCGGGGAGCTGTTTTTT
>TRBV4-2|TRBJ2-1|TRBD2|NA
CASSVSGGEYNEQFF
TGTGCCAGCAGCGTTAGCGGGGGGGAATACAATGAGCAGTTCTTC
>TRBV21-1|TRBJ1-4|NA|once
CASSKGGFSNEKLFF
TGTGCCAGCAGCAAAGGGGGCTTTAGTAATGAAAAACTGTTTTTT
>TRBV7-2|TRBJ2-2|TRBD2|once
CASSLDGLAPGELFF
TGTGCCAGCAGCTTAGATGGACTAGCGCCCGGGGAGCTGTTTTTT
>TRBV6-2/TRBV6-3|TRBJ2-2|NA|NA
CASSYPAGELFF
TGTGCCAGCAGTTACCCCGCCGGGGAGCTGTTTTTT
>TRBV7-8|TRBJ2-2|NA|NA
CAGQEGHNTGELFF
TGTGCCGGGCAAGAGGGCCACAACACCGGGGAGCTGTTTTTT
>TRBV12-3/TRBV12-4|TRBJ1-4|TRBD1|NA
CASSLGTGEKLFF
TGTGCCAGCAGTTTAGGGACAGGGGAAAAACTGTTTTTT
>TRBV4-1|TRBJ2-3|TRBD1|NA
CASSQPTGTQYF
TGCGCCAGCAGCCAACCGACAGGGACGCAGTATTTT
>TRBV14|TRBJ1-6|TRBD1|NA
CASGQDYNSPLHF
TGTGCCAGCGGACAGGACTATAATTCACCCCTCCACTTT
>TRBV2|TRBJ1-5|NA|NA
CASSEGQGQLPQHF
TGTGCCAGCAGTGAAGGCCAGGGGCAGCTGCCCCAGCATTTT
>TRBV18|TRBJ1-5|NA|NA
CASSPSGSNQPQHF
TGTGCCAGCTCACCGTCAGGTAGCAATCAGCCCCAGCATTTT
>TRBV3-1/TRBV3-2|TRBJ2-5|TRBD2|NA
CASSLEAGAQETQYF
TGTGCCAGCAGCCTAGAAGCGGGGGCCCAAGAGACCCAGTACTTC
>TRBV28|TRBJ2-1|NA|NA
CASRLGGSYNEQFF
TGTGCCAGCAGACTCGGGGGATCCTACAATGAGCAGTTCTTC
>TRBV6-2/TRBV6-3|TRBJ2-7|NA|NA
CASSTGLSYEQYF
TGTGCCAGCAGTACCGGACTGTCCTACGAGCAGTACTTC
>TRBV6-5|TRBJ2-7|NA|NA
CASTRGTENYEQYF
TGTGCCAGCACTCGCGGGACAGAGAACTACGAGCAGTACTTC
>TRBV27|TRBJ2-1|NA|NA
CASSETDWAGQFF
TGTGCCAGCAGTGAAACGGACTGGGCGGGGCAGTTCTTC
>TRBV11-2|TRBJ2-1|NA|few
CASSLEGGANSYNEQFF
TGTGCCAGCAGCTTAGAGGGCGGGGCGAACTCCTACAATGAGCAGTTCTTC
>TRBV7-3|TRBJ2-7|NA|few
CAKPLWGDEQYF
TGTGCCAAACCTCTTTGGGGGGACGAGCAGTACTTC
>TRBV4-2|TRBJ2-3|NA|NA
CASSQEQLADTDTQYF
TGTGCCAGCAGCCAAGAGCAACTAGCCGACACAGATACGCAGTATTTT
>TRBV19|TRBJ1-5|TRBD1|NA
CASTNSGTDQPQHF
TGTGCCAGTACCAACTCCGGGACAGATCAGCCCCAGCATTTT
>TRBV13|TRBJ2-7|TRBD2|NA
CASSPGLAGVYEQYF
TGTGCCAGCAGCCCGGGACTAGCGGGGGTCTACGAGCAGTACTTC
>TRBV28|TRBJ2-5|TRBD1|NA
CASSLILPGTAAWKTQYF
TGTGCCAGCAGTTTAATTCTCCCCGGGACAGCAGCATGGAAGACCCAGTACTTC
>TRBV6-2/TRBV6-3|TRBJ2-1|NA|NA
CASSAAQENNEQFF
TGTGCCAGCAGCGCGGCACAGGAGAACAATGAGCAGTTCTTC
>TRBV18|TRBJ1-2|NA|NA
CASSPGGNYGYTF
TGTGCCAGCTCACCGGGAGGGAACTATGGCTACACCTTC
>TRBV6-1|TRBJ1-1|NA|NA
CASSEELTGHFNTEAFF
TGTGCCAGCAGTGAAGAACTAACGGGACACTTCAACACTGAAGCTTTCTTT
>TRBV25-1|TRBJ2-7|NA|once
CASSDSGYSYEQYF
TGTGCCAGCAGTGACTCAGGGTACTCCTACGAGCAGTACTTC
>TRBV6-2/TRBV6-3|TRBJ1-2|NA|NA
CASSYEGGGANYGYTF
TGTGCCAGCAGTTACGAGGGCGGAGGTGCTAACTATGGCTACACCTTC
>TRBV7-3|TRBJ2-1|TRBD2|NA
CASKPGLAGGLNEQFF
TGTGCCAGCAAACCGGGACTAGCGGGGGGCCTCAATGAGCAGTTCTTC
>TRBV7-2|TRBJ2-3|TRBD2|NA
CASSLDGGGNIDTQYF
TGTGCCAGCAGCTTAGATGGCGGGGGGAATATAGATACGCAGTATTTT
>TRBV3-1/TRBV3-2|TRBJ2-3|TRBD2|NA
CASSLQLAGGADTQYF
TGTGCCAGCAGCCTACAACTAGCGGGGGGAGCAGATACGCAGTATTTT
>TRBV4-1|TRBJ1-4|TRBD1|NA
CASSLSGTATNEKLFF
TGCGCCAGCAGCCTGTCCGGGACAGCAACTAATGAAAAACTGTTTTTT
>TRBV6-1|TRBJ1-5|NA|NA
CASSEVWGEQPQHF
TGTGCCAGCAGTGAAGTTTGGGGGGAACAGCCCCAGCATTTT
>TRBV7-9|TRBJ2-2|NA|NA
CASSLHGELFF
TGTGCCAGCAGCTTACACGGGGAGCTGTTTTTT
>TRBV9|TRBJ2-6|NA|NA
CASSPRGFSGANVLTF
TGTGCCAGCAGCCCCCGCGGGTTCTCTGGGGCCAACGTCCTGACTTTC
>TRBV28|TRBJ1-6|NA|NA
CASSLGLGEGLNSPLHF
TGTGCCAGCAGTTTAGGGTTGGGGGAGGGGCTAAATTCACCCCTCCACTTT
>TRBV6-5|TRBJ1-2|TRBD1|once
CASSYSDRDVDGYTF
TGTGCCAGCAGTTACTCGGACAGGGACGTTGATGGCTACACCTTC
>TRBV7-9|TRBJ2-7|TRBD2|NA
CASSPRTSAYEQYF
TGTGCCAGCAGCCCACGGACTAGCGCCTACGAGCAGTACTTC
>TRBV5-4|TRBJ2-1|NA|NA
CASRKDYRGDEQFF
TGTGCCAGCAGGAAGGACTATCGAGGGGATGAGCAGTTCTTC
>TRBV9|TRBJ2-1|NA|NA
CASSVEGGQSEQFF
TGTGCCAGCAGCGTAGAGGGGGGGCAGTCTGAGCAGTTCTTC
>TRBV11-2|TRBJ1-4|NA|once
CASSLGRGVEHASNEKLFF
TGTGCCAGCAGCTTAGGGCGCGGGGTAGAACATGCGAGTAATGAAAAACTGTTTTTT
>TRBV6-2/TRBV6-3|TRBJ1-6|TRBD1|NA
CASSYPTDRGLRNSPLHF
TGTGCCAGCAGTTACCCAACTGACAGGGGGCTAAGGAATTCACCCCTCCACTTT
>TRBV6-5|TRBJ2-7|NA|NA
CASSYLHEQYF
TGTGCCAGCAGTTACCTCCACGAGCAGTACTTC
>TRBV28|TRBJ1-4|NA|NA
CASSPGTFATNEKLFF
TGTGCCAGCAGTCCTGGGACATTTGCAACTAATGAAAAACTGTTTTTT
>TRBV19|TRBJ1-1|NA|NA
CASSTGPWSGAFF
TGTGCCAGTAGTACAGGCCCCTGGTCAGGAGCTTTCTTT
>TRBV7-2|TRBJ2-5|NA|NA
CASSISGASWETQYF
TGTGCCAGCAGCATTTCGGGAGCGAGCTGGGAGACCCAGTACTTC
>TRBV19|TRBJ2-7|NA|many
CASSTRTAYEQYF
TGTGCCAGTAGTACAAGGACAGCTTACGAGCAGTACTTC
>TRBV3-1/TRBV3-2|TRBJ1-1|TRBD1|once
CASSPQGVGTEAFF
TGTGCCAGCAGCCCACAGGGGGTCGGGACTGAAGCTTTCTTT
>TRBV5-4|TRBJ1-6|TRBD1|NA
CASSAATGSNSPLHF
TGTGCCAGCAGCGCCGCGACAGGGAGTAATTCACCCCTCCACTTT
>TRBV5-1|TRBJ2-1|NA|NA
CASSLSPGTYNEQFF
TGCGCCAGCAGCTTGAGTCCAGGGACCTACAATGAGCAGTTCTTC
>TRBV6-5|TRBJ1-3|TRBD1|NA
CASSRDRVPGNTIYF
TGTGCCAGCAGTCGGGACAGGGTACCTGGAAACACCATATATTTT
>TRBV5-4|TRBJ2-5|NA|NA
CASSPKSGAQETQYF
TGTGCCAGCAGTCCCAAGAGCGGAGCCCAAGAGACCCAGTACTTC
>TRBV19|TRBJ2-7|NA|NA
CASSAGASYEQYF
TGTGCCAGTAGTGCAGGGGCCTCCTACGAGCAGTACTTC
>TRBV12-5|TRBJ2-7|NA|NA
CASGFDHLGGQYYEQYF
TGTGCTAGTGGTTTCGACCATCTCGGGGGACAGTACTACGAGCAGTACTTC
>TRBV19|TRBJ1-1|NA|once
CASSRSFLGPNTEAFF
TGTGCCAGTAGTCGGAGTTTCTTAGGTCCCAACACTGAAGCTTTCTTT